This T cell receptor beta chain was sequenced in a study of blood T cell repertoires in COVID-19. Overall study context: The study drew acute and convalescent COVID-19 samples from the United States, Italy and Spain. The cDNA or gDNA used as material had been derived from T cells, B-cell-depleted T cells, or PBMCs.

Data came from immunoSEQ multiplex PCR; TCRdb stores just in-frame clones and leaves some out. The top ten hold 4% to 5% of the sample, which has roughly 280,000 clones, 80% to 85% seen once. The V and J ends lost 0 bases and 5 bases respectively, with 17 bases between them. The CDR3 covers 16 residues. CDR1 SGDLS and CDR2 YYNGEE come from the germline V gene. The genes are TRBV9 and TRBJ2-5; TRBD1 might be the D (6 bases). Sequencing was performed on peripheral blood. This receptor was obtained from a man between 60 and 75 years old with acute or convalescent COVID-19. CDR3 sequence reads: CASSVESQGPSETQYF. For the CDR3, the DNA is TGTGCCAGCAGCGTAGAGTCCCAGGGGCCATCTGAGACCCAGTACTTC.